This T cell receptor (beta chain) was found in a study of beta chain features in type 1 diabetes. Germline lookup yields CDR1 SGHTA and CDR2 FQGNSA. This CDR3 has 13 amino acids. The V end was cut by 5 bases, the J end by 5 bases, with 12 bases between. Of the isolated RNA, all was reverse transcribed, and so the sequenced material was expressed TCRB transcripts. Profiling relied on immunoSEQ multiplex PCR, and the TCRdb table lists in-frame clones only, not all of them. Among 360,000 or so clones listed, roughly a fifth were seen once. Sorted populations were all over 98% pure. The receptor's source is a woman between 18 and 29 years old in good health. The rearrangement links TRBV7-2 to TRBJ2-5; D perhaps matches TRBD1 (5 bases). The sample was naive CD4+ T cells from blood. The CDR3 protein is CASSRKGKETQYF. CDR3 in DNA: TGTGCCAGCAGCCGTAAGGGGAAGGAGACCCAGTACTTC. Looking up the rest from reference TRBV7-2 and TRBJ2-5 gives the full variable domain: GAGVSQSPSNKVTEKGKDVELRCDPISGHTALYWYRQSLGQGLEFLIYFQGNSAPDKSGLPSDRFSAERTGGSVSTLTIQRTQQEDSAVYLCASSRKGKETQYFGPGTRLLVL.